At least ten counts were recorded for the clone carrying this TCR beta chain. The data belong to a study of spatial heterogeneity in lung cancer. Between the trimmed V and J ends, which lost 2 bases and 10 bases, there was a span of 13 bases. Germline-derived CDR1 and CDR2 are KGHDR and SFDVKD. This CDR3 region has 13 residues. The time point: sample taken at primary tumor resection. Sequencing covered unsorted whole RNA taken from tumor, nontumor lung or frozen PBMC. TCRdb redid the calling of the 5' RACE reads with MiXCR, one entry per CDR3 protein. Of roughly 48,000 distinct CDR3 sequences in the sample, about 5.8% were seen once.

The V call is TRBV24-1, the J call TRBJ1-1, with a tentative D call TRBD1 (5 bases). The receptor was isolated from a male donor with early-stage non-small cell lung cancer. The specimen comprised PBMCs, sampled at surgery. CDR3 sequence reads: CATSDSRESPAFF. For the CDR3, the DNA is TGTGCCACCAGTGATTCCAGGGAATCCCCAGCTTTCTTT.